Listed below are T cell receptor beta chains from one sample, sequenced in a study of response to subunit inactivated influenza vaccine. From the RT-PCR reads, TCRdb called clonotypes with MiXCR, one entry per CDR3 protein. The table shows roughly 570,000 distinct CDR3 sequences, with over 10% occurring only once. The sequenced sample was PBMCs from blood, obtained roughly 46 days after vaccination. The receptors come from a man between 45 and 60 years old who received an inactivated influenza vaccine. Both conserved end residues are part of each CDR3. The D gene is left open where the match is weak. Only part of the rows carry a size: once, few, many, or a class if the clone is expanded.

j_gene	d_gene	abundance	v_gene	CDR3nt	CDR3aa
TRBJ2-1	NA	NA	TRBV10-3	TGTGCCATCAGTGTACCGGGCCACCACCCGTTCTTC	CAISVPGHHPFF
TRBJ2-5	NA	NA	TRBV4-2	TGTGCCAGCAGCCATGGACTTCTTCTCTCCTTCATGGATAAGGCATACCAAGAGACCCAGTACTTC	CASSHGLLLSFMDKAYQETQYF
TRBJ2-7	TRBD1	many	TRBV5-1	TGCGCCAGCAGCCAGAAATCGGGACAGGGGGTTTACGAGCAGTACTTC	CASSQKSGQGVYEQYF
TRBJ1-4	NA	few	TRBV4-1	TGCGCCAGCAGCCAAGGGACGGTAGATAATGAAAAACTGTTTTTT	CASSQGTVDNEKLFF
TRBJ2-1	TRBD2	few	TRBV4-3	TGCGCCAGCAGCCAACAAAGCGCCGGGACTAGCGGGATCCGTGAGCAGTTCTTC	CASSQQSAGTSGIREQFF
TRBJ2-1	TRBD2	few	TRBV11-2	TGTGCCAGCAGCTCGGGCGGGAGCTTCAATGAGCAGTTCTTC	CASSSGGSFNEQFF
TRBJ2-1	NA	few	TRBV5-1	TGCGCCAGCAGCATTACCCCGGCCAATGAGCAGTTCTTC	CASSITPANEQFF
TRBJ2-5	NA	NA	TRBV20-1	TGCAATGCCCGCCAGGGACGCCCCCAAGAGACCCAGTACTTC	CNARQGRPQETQYF
TRBJ2-1	NA	NA	TRBV15	TGTGCCACCAGCAGAGATTATCAGGGTAGCGGCTCTTTCTTC	CATSRDYQGSGSFF
TRBJ2-1	TRBD2	NA	TRBV18	TGTGCCAGCTCAGCAACAGGACTAGCGGGGTTCTTC	CASSATGLAGFF
TRBJ2-1	TRBD1	many	TRBV5-1	TGCGCCAGCAGCCCGGGACAGGGGGCTAGGAATGAGCAGTTCTTC	CASSPGQGARNEQFF
TRBJ2-3	TRBD1	NA	TRBV7-3	TGTGCCAGCAGCCCCGGACAGGGTTTCACAGATACGCAGTATTTT	CASSPGQGFTDTQYF
TRBJ2-2	NA	NA	TRBV6-1	TGTGCCAGCACTAGGGACTTTAGTTTAGGGGAGCTGTTTTTT	CASTRDFSLGELFF